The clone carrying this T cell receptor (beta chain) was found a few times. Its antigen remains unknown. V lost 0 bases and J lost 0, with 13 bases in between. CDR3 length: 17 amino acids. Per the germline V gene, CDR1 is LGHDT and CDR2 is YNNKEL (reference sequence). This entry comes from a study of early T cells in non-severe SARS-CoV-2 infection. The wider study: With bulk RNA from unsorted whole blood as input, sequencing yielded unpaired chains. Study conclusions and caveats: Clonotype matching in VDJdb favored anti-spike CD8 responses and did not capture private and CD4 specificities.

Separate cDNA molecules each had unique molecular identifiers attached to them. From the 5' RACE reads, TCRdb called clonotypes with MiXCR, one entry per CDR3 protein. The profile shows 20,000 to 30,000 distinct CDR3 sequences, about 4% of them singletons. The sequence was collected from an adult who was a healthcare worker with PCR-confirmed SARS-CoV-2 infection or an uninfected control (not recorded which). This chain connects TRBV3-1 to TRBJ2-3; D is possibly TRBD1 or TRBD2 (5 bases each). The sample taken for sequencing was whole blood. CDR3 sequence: CASSQDSWGTSTDTQYF. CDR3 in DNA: TGTGCCAGCAGCCAAGATTCGTGGGGGACGAGCACAGATACGCAGTATTTT.